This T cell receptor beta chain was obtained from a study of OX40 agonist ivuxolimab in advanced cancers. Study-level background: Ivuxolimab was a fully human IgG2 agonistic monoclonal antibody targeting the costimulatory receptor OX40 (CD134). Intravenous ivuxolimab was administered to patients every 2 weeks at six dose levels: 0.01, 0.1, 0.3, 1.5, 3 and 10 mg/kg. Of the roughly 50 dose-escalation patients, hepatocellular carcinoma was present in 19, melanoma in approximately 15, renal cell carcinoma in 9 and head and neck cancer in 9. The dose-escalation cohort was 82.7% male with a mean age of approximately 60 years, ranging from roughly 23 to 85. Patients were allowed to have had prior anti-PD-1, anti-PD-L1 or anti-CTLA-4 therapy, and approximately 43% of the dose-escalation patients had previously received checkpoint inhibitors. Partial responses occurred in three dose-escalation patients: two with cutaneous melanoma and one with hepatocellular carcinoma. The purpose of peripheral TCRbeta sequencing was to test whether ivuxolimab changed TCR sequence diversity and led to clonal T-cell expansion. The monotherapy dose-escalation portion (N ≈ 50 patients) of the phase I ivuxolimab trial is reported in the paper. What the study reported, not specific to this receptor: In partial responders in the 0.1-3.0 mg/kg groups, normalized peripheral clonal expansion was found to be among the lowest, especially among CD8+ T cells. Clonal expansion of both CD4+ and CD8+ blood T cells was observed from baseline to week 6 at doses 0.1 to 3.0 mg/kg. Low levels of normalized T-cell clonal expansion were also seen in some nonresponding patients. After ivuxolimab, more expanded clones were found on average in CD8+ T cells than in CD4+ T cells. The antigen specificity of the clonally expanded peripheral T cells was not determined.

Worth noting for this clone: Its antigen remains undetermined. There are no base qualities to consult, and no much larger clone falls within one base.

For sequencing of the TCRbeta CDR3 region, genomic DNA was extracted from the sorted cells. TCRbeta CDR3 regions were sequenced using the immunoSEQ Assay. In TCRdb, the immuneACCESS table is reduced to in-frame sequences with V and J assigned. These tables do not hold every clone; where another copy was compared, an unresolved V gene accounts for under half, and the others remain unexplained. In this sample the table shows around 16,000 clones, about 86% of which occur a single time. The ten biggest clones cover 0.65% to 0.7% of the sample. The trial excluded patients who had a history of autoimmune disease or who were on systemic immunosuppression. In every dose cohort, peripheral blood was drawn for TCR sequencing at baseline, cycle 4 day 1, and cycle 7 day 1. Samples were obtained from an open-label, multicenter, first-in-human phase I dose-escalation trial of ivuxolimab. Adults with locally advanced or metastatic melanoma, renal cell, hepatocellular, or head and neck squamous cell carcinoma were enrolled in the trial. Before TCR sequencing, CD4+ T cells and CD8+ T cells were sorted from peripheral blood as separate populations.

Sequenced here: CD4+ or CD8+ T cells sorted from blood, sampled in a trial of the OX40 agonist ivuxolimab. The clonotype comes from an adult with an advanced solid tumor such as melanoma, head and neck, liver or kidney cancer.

DNA sequence: TGTGCCAGCAGTTACTCGGGGGGAAGCTCCTACAATGAGCAGTTCTTC. Its protein reads: CASSYSGGSSYNEQFF. The rearrangement joined TRBV6-5 to TRBJ2-1, with a tentative D gene TRBD2 over 6 matching bases. V is pared back by 0 bases and J by 0 bases, with 9 bases lying between the germline termini. Measured from the cysteine to the phenylalanine, the CDR3 is 16 residues long. This entry keeps only the CDR3 DNA: 48 bases, framed from base 1. CDR1 and CDR2, looked up from the germline V gene, are MNHEY and SVGAGI.